Listed below are T cell receptor beta chains from one sample, sequenced in a study of regulatory T cells in long-lasting Graves disease. TCRdb reanalysed the multiplex PCR reads using MiXCR and keeps one entry per CDR3 protein. The sample has hundreds of thousands of distinct CDR3 sequences, less than 25% seen once. The sample consisted of peripheral blood mononuclear cells (PBMCs), taken when the disease was refractory, from a patient treated with antithyroid drugs. The receptors were gathered from a female donor with Graves disease. CDR3s include the opening cysteine and the closing phenylalanine or tryptophan. The order of the fields is clone size, D gene, V gene, J gene, CDR3 protein, CDR3 DNA. The D gene is left open where the match is weak. Clone size is stated in some rows and not others, as once, few, many or a class when expanded.

>.|.|TRBV7-9|TRBJ2-7
CASSSAAGKPSYEQYF
TGTGCCAGCAGCTCAGCGGCAGGGAAACCTTCGTACGAGCAGTACTTC
>many|.|TRBV7-2|TRBJ1-1
CASSPVLLNTEAFF
TGTGCCAGCAGCCCGGTGTTACTGAACACTGAAGCTTTCTTT
>.|.|TRBV7-2|TRBJ2-1
CASSLRGQYNEQFF
TGTGCCAGCAGCTTGCGGGGGCAATACAATGAGCAGTTCTTC
>many|TRBD1|TRBV19|TRBJ1-2
CASSILDRVGLYYGYTF
TGTGCCAGTAGTATTCTGGACAGGGTAGGACTTTACTATGGCTACACCTTC
>.|TRBD2|TRBV9|TRBJ2-7
CASSVVGSGRLSYEQYF
TGTGCCAGCAGCGTAGTTGGTAGCGGGAGACTCTCCTACGAGCAGTACTTC
>many|.|TRBV27|TRBJ2-7
CASSLDPRVADSYEQYF
TGTGCCAGCAGTTTAGACCCCCGGGTAGCGGATTCCTACGAGCAGTACTTC
>.|.|TRBV13|TRBJ2-7
CASSGDDSRSYEQYF
TGTGCCAGCAGCGGAGACGACTCCCGCTCCTACGAGCAGTACTTC
>few|.|TRBV7-9|TRBJ2-5
CASSTVSETQYF
TGTGCCAGCAGTACTGTATCAGAGACCCAGTACTTC
>few|.|TRBV10-3|TRBJ2-7
CAISVRRGNNEQYF
TGTGCCATCAGTGTAAGAAGGGGGAACAACGAGCAGTACTTC
>many|.|TRBV27|TRBJ1-6
CASSPKLNSPLHF
TGTGCCAGCAGCCCAAAACTTAATTCACCCCTCCACTTT
>many|TRBD2|TRBV11-2|TRBJ2-7
CASSLRGSWTSGIYEQYF
TGTGCCAGCAGCTTAAGGGGAAGTTGGACTAGCGGGATTTACGAGCAGTACTTC
>.|TRBD1|TRBV13|TRBJ2-7
CASSPRQGPDEQYF
TGTGCCAGCAGCCCCCGACAGGGGCCCGACGAGCAGTACTTC
>.|TRBD1|TRBV27|TRBJ1-2
CASSQKQGAGNYGYTF
TGTGCCAGCAGCCAAAAACAGGGGGCAGGTAACTATGGCTACACCTTC
>few|TRBD2|TRBV20-1|TRBJ2-2
CSARSGTSDTGELFF
TGCAGTGCTCGATCCGGGACTAGCGACACCGGGGAGCTGTTTTTT
>.|.|TRBV7-2|TRBJ2-1
CASSYLLSNEQFF
TGTGCCAGCAGCTACCTCCTTTCGAATGAGCAGTTCTTC
>few|.|TRBV10-3|TRBJ2-7
CAGGPEGGYEQYF
TGTGCCGGAGGACCGGAGGGCGGTTACGAGCAGTACTTC
>many|.|TRBV24-1|TRBJ1-1
CATSDRGGTEAFF
TGTGCCACCAGTGATCGAGGTGGCACTGAAGCTTTCTTT
>.|.|TRBV29-1|TRBJ1-5
CSVGGHHNQPQHF
TGCAGCGTTGGGGGGCACCACAATCAGCCCCAGCATTTT
>few|.|TRBV28|TRBJ1-5
CASRPNRVNQPQHF
TGTGCCAGCAGACCCAACAGGGTTAACCAGCCCCAGCATTTT
>few|.|TRBV20-1|TRBJ2-4
CSAQPGERVKNIQYF
TGCAGTGCCCAGCCCGGGGAGAGGGTCAAAAACATTCAGTACTTC
>.|.|TRBV5-6|TRBJ1-1
CASSLLTPGPNTEAFF
TGTGCCAGCAGCTTGTTGACTCCCGGCCCGAACACTGAAGCTTTCTTT
>.|.|TRBV6-2/TRBV6-3|TRBJ1-1
CASSYSGQPNGAFF
TGTGCCAGCAGTTACTCGGGGCAGCCTAATGGAGCTTTCTTT
>few|.|TRBV5-8|TRBJ2-1
CASSTGYNEQFF
TGTGCCAGCAGTACAGGCTACAATGAGCAGTTCTTC
>many|.|TRBV11-2|TRBJ2-6
CASPLSGANVLTF
TGTGCCAGCCCCCTCTCTGGGGCCAACGTCCTGACTTTC
>many|.|TRBV29-1|TRBJ1-1
CSVESGQLNPEAFF
TGCAGCGTTGAATCCGGACAACTTAACCCTGAAGCTTTCTTT
>.|.|TRBV30|TRBJ1-2
CAWTEYGYTF
TGTGCCTGGACAGAGTATGGCTACACCTTC
>few|.|TRBV5-8|TRBJ2-7
CASSLGRGGSEQYF
TGTGCCAGCAGCTTGGGAAGGGGTGGGAGCGAGCAGTACTTC
>few|.|TRBV2|TRBJ1-3
CASSKDSSSGNTIYF
TGTGCCAGCAGTAAGGACAGTAGCTCTGGAAACACCATATATTTT
>.|.|TRBV12-5|TRBJ2-1
CASARGRGADEQFF
TGTGCTAGTGCCCGGGGTCGGGGGGCCGATGAGCAGTTCTTC
>few|TRBD2|TRBV4-2|TRBJ2-7
CASSQGTSGKYEQYF
TGTGCCAGCAGCCAGGGGACTAGCGGTAAATACGAGCAGTACTTC
>.|.|TRBV10-3|TRBJ2-3
CAIKMGQRITDTQYF
TGTGCCATCAAAATGGGGCAGCGGATCACAGATACGCAGTATTTT
>many|.|TRBV12-3/TRBV12-4|TRBJ2-2
CASTLTGVHTGELFF
TGTGCCAGCACCCTGACAGGAGTCCACACCGGGGAGCTGTTTTTT
>many|TRBD1|TRBV12-3/TRBV12-4|TRBJ1-1
CASSFWTGKGLFGTLNTEAFF
TGTGCCAGCAGTTTTTGGACAGGGAAGGGCCTCTTTGGGACCTTGAACACTGAAGCTTTCTTT
>few|.|TRBV28|TRBJ1-6
CASSYVGNSPLHF
TGTGCCAGCAGTTATGTCGGAAATTCACCCCTCCACTTT
>few|.|TRBV20-1|TRBJ2-2
CSARREPVGTGELFF
TGCAGTGCTCGACGGGAGCCCGTGGGCACCGGGGAGCTGTTTTTT
>many|TRBD2|TRBV6-1|TRBJ2-7
CASSEAGLAGIPEQYF
TGTGCCAGCAGTGAAGCAGGACTAGCAGGAATCCCCGAGCAGTACTTC
>few|TRBD1|TRBV20-1|TRBJ2-7
CSATGQGSYEQYF
TGCAGTGCTACAGGACAGGGCTCCTACGAGCAGTACTTC
>.|.|TRBV30|TRBJ2-7
CAWSRGLGVEQYF
TGTGCCTGGAGTCGGGGGTTAGGGGTCGAGCAGTACTTC
>many|TRBD1|TRBV27|TRBJ2-7
CASSPGTGGNEQYF
TGTGCCAGCAGTCCCGGGACAGGGGGCAACGAGCAGTACTTC
>.|.|TRBV5-1|TRBJ1-1
CASSLGSGEAFF
TGCGCCAGCAGCTTGGGGTCTGGTGAAGCTTTCTTT
>many|.|TRBV3-1|TRBJ1-1
CASSQGHFSEAFF
TGTGCCAGCAGCCAAGGTCACTTCTCTGAAGCTTTCTTT
>.|TRBD2|TRBV20-1|TRBJ2-7
CSARPTLAGVEEQYF
TGCAGTGCTCGCCCTACCCTAGCGGGAGTAGAAGAGCAGTACTTC